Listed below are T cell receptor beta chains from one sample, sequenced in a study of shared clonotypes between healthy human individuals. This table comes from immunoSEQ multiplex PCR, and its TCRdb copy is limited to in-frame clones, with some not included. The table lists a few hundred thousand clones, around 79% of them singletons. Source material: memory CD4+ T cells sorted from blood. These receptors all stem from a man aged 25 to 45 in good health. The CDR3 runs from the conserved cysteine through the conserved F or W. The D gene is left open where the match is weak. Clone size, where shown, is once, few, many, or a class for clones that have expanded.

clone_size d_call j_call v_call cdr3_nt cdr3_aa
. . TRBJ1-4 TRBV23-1 TGCGCCAGCAGTCCAGGGGAAAAACTGTTTTTT CASSPGEKLFF
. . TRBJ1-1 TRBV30 TGTGCCTGGAGTAAAGGGGGTGGTACTGAAGCTTTCTTT CAWSKGGGTEAFF
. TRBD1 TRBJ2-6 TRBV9 TGTGCCAGCACCACAGGGGGCCCGTCTGGGGCCAACGTCCTGACTTTC CASTTGGPSGANVLTF
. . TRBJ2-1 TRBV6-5 TGTGCCAGCAGTCGACTAAGAGGTGGTCGGGAGCAGTTCTTC CASSRLRGGREQFF
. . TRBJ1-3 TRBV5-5 TGTGCCAGCAGCTTGAGTGACACCAGCTCTGGAAACACCATATATTTT CASSLSDTSSGNTIYF
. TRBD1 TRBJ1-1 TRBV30 TGTGCCTGGATCTGGGGACAGCCCCGGGAAGCTTTCTTT CAWIWGQPREAFF
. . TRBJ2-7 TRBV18 TGTGCCGGCTCACCAGGAACTTTGGATGAGCAGTACTTC CAGSPGTLDEQYF
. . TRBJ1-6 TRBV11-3 TGTGCCAGCAGTTCCGGGACGGAAAATTCACCCCTCCACTTT CASSSGTENSPLHF
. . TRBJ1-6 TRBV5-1 TGCGCCAGCAGACAGCTAACTAGCTCCTATAATTCACCCCTCCACTTT CASRQLTSSYNSPLHF
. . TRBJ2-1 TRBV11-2 TGTGCCAGCAGCCTCGGACCGTACAATGAGCAGTTCTTC CASSLGPYNEQFF
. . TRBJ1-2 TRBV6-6 TGTGCCAGCAGTTACTCGACAGGCTTGGGCTACACCTTC CASSYSTGLGYTF
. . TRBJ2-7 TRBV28 TGTGCCAGCAGTTTGTCGGGGATGTGGGAGCAGTACTTC CASSLSGMWEQYF
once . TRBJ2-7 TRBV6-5 TGTGCCAGCAGTACCTGGGGGGGGCACTACGAGCAGTACTTC CASSTWGGHYEQYF
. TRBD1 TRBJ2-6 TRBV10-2 TGCGCCAGCAGTGTGGCGGACAGGGGTCCTGGGGCCAACGTCCTGACTTTC CASSVADRGPGANVLTF
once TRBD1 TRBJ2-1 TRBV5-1 TGCGCCAGCAGCTTGGACAGGGGGAGCAATGAGCAGTTCTTC CASSLDRGSNEQFF
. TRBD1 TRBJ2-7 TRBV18 TGTGCCAGCTCACGCCGGACAGGGGTGGCCGAGCAGTACTTC CASSRRTGVAEQYF
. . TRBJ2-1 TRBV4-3 TGCGCCAGCAGCCAAGCGGGCCTAGGTTCTATGGATGAGCAGTTCTTC CASSQAGLGSMDEQFF
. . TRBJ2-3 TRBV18 TGTGCCAGCTCCCCAGCGCACAGGAGCACAGATACGCAGTATTTT CASSPAHRSTDTQYF
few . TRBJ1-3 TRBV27 TGTGCCAGCAGTTTATTGGGGTCCGGCGGCACCATATATTTT CASSLLGSGGTIYF
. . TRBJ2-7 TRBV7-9 TGTGCCAGACCCTACCATCGGGACGGAGGGAGTAGGTCCTACGAGCAGTACTTC CARPYHRDGGSRSYEQYF
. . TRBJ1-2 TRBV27 TGTGCCAGCAGTTTATCGGCGGTTAACTATGGCTACACCTTC CASSLSAVNYGYTF
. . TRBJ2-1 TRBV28 TGTGCCAGCAGTCGGCTAGCGACAAGCTCCTACAATGAGCAGTTCTTC CASSRLATSSYNEQFF
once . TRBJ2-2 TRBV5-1 TGCGCCAGCAGAATGGGGGGAGGCACCGGGGAGCTGTTTTTT CASRMGGGTGELFF
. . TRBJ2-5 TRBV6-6 TGTGCCAGCAGACATGGGACTCTCCAAGAGACCCAGTACTTC CASRHGTLQETQYF
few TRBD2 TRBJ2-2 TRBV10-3 TGTGCCATCAGAGCTAGCGGATCCGGGGAGCTGTTTTTT CAIRASGSGELFF
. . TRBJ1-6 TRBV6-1 TGTGCCAGCAGCGAATGGCCCGGGGTGGATTCACCCCTCCACTTT CASSEWPGVDSPLHF
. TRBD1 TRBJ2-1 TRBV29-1 TGCAGCGTAGCGACAGGGGCCGTCAATGAGCAGTTCTTC CSVATGAVNEQFF
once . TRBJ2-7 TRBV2 TGTGCCAGCAGTGAAAGACCAGGGAATTTGGGTCAGCAGTACTTC CASSERPGNLGQQYF
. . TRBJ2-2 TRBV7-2 TGTGCCAGCAGTACCGGACAGCCTGCGGCCGGGGAGCTGTTTTTT CASSTGQPAAGELFF
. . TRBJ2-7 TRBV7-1 TGTGCCAGCAGCCCCGGGGGAGTCTCGGGGTACTTC CASSPGGVSGYF
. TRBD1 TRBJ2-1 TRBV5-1 TGCGCCAGCAGTAGAGGAGACAGGGGGCAGAATGAGCAGTTCTTC CASSRGDRGQNEQFF
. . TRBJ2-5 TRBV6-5 TGTGCCAGCAGTCATGCCCGTTTGCAGCGAGAGACCCAGTACTTC CASSHARLQRETQYF
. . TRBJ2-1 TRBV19 TGTGCCAGTAGTTATGGGGGAGCGGTCCTTGAGCAGTTCTTC CASSYGGAVLEQFF
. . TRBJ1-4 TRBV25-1 TGTGCCAGCAGTGCGACCCGGGAAATTAATGAAAAACTGTTTTTT CASSATREINEKLFF
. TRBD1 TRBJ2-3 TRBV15 TGTGCCACCAGCAGAGAACCGGGACAGGTAGTACCAGATACGCAGTATTTT CATSREPGQVVPDTQYF
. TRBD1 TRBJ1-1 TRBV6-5 TGTGCCAGCACCGTCGGGACAGGGACGAACGAAGCTTTCTTT CASTVGTGTNEAFF
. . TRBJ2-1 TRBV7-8 TGTGCCAGCAGTCACTCCTACAATGAGCAGTTCTTC CASSHSYNEQFF
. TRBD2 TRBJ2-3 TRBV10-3 TGTGCCATCCGGACTAGCCTTAGTACAGATACGCAGTATTTT CAIRTSLSTDTQYF
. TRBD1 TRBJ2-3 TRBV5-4 TGTGCCAGCAGCCCCGGACAGGGCTACACAGATACGCAGTATTTT CASSPGQGYTDTQYF
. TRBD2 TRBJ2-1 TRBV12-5 TGTGCTAGTGGTTTGAGCTCGGGAGGCTACCACAATGAGCAGTTCTTC CASGLSSGGYHNEQFF
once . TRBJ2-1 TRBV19 TGTGCCAGTAGTCCCCTACAGACCAGCTCCTACAATGAGCAGTTCTTC CASSPLQTSSYNEQFF
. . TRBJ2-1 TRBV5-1 TGCGCCAGCAGCTTGAGAGTAGCGGCGAACAATGAGCAGTTCTTC CASSLRVAANNEQFF
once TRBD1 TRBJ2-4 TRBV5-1 TGCGCCAGCAGTGGACAGGGAGGCGCCAAAAACATTCAGTACTTC CASSGQGGAKNIQYF
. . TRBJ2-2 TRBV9 TGTGCCAGCAGCGTAGTAGGAGGGCACACCGGGGAGCTGTTTTTT CASSVVGGHTGELFF
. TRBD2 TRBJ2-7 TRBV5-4 TGTGCCAGCAGCTTGGAAGGGCGGGGGATTGGTACCTACGAGCAGTACTTC CASSLEGRGIGTYEQYF